One and the same sample provided the 23 T cell receptor beta chains below, sequenced in a study of B cell selection in AIRE deficiency. CD4+CD127+ cells were sorted as the conventional CD4 T cells. Measured with immunoSEQ multiplex PCR; TCRdb has only the in-frame clones, and not every one. The sample has about 23,000 clones, around 97% seen once. The sequenced sample was conventional CD4+ T cells sorted from PBMCs. These receptors originate from a human donor with AIRE deficiency.

This clone has a single count. The J gene is TRBJ2-3, the V gene TRBV7-3; 11 bases match TRBD2. CDR1 is SGHTA and CDR2 is FQGTGA in the germline V gene. CDR3 length: 13 residues. J lost 7 bases, V lost 4 bases, and 1 base had no gene match. The CDR3: CASSSSGGNTQYF. The CDR3 DNA sequence: TGTGCCAGCAGCTCTAGCGGGGGGAATACGCAGTATTTT.

V is TRBV27 and J is TRBJ2-3, with 8 bases aligning to TRBD2. Trimming removed 6 bases from V and 0 bases from J; junction bases left unmatched: 5. This CDR3 contains 15 residues. Germline V gives CDR1 MNHEY, CDR2 SMNVEV (reference sequence). In DNA form, the CDR3 reads TGTGCCAGCAGACGACTAGCGCTCAGCACAGATACGCAGTATTTT. It is translated as CASRRLALSTDTQYF.

V is TRBV7-2 and J is TRBJ2-2; 7 nucleotides agree with TRBD1. This CDR3 is built from 16 residues. V shed 0 bases, J shed 5 bases, and the junction held 6 bases outside the gene matches. The germline CDR1 and CDR2 sequences are SGHTA and FQGNSA. The CDR3 bases are TGTGCCAGCAGCTTAGCGCCCGGACAGGCGACCGGGGAGCTGTTTTTT. This gives the protein CASSLAPGQATGELFF.

The rearrangement uses TRBV28 and TRBJ2-6; D gene unclear. CDR3 length equals 16 residues. The germline gives CDR1 MDHEN, CDR2 SYDVKM. V shed 4 bases and J shed 0 bases, with 10 bases lying between them. The CDR3 region has the DNA TGTGCCAGCAGTTGGCTGGGAAACTCTGGGGCCAACGTCCTGACTTTC. This codes for CASSWLGNSGANVLTF. The full variable domain, in which reference TRBV28 and TRBJ2-6 provide the parts outside the CDR3, is DVKVTQSSRYLVKRTGEKVFLECVQDMDHENMFWYRQDPGLGLRLIYFSYDVKMKEKGDIPEGYSVSREKKERFSLILESASTNQTSMYLCASSWLGNSGANVLTFGAGSRLTVL.

The chain combines TRBV11-1 with TRBJ1-1, with 7 bases lining up with TRBD1. After removal of 5 bases from V and 0 bases from J, the junction contained 18 bases not matched to a gene. The CDR3 loop spans 19 amino acids. Germline CDR1 and CDR2: SGHAT and FQDESV (reference sequence). Here the CDR3 reads CASSTLSTVTTGMNTEAFF. DNA for the CDR3: TGTGCCAGCAGCACATTAAGTACGGTTACGACAGGGATGAACACTGAAGCTTTCTTT.

This chain joins TRBV4-2 and TRBJ1-2, with D tentatively TRBD1 (5 bases). The CDR3 runs to 16 residues. V was shortened by 4 bases and J by 7 bases, with 22 bases between the two germline ends. Germline values: CDR1 LGHNA, CDR2 YNFKEQ. The CDR3 coding sequence is TGTGCCAGCAGCCCCCCAGGGAAGGCGCGGATCAGTGGCTACACCTTC. This codes for CASSPPGKARISGYTF.

This clone was picked up one time. This chain uses TRBV7-2 with TRBJ2-3; D may correspond to TRBD1 or TRBD2 (5 bases each). Germline V gene data show CDR1 as SGHTA and CDR2 as FQGNSA. The V and J ends lost 8 bases and 2 bases respectively, with 11 bases between them. The CDR3 is 13 residues long. The CDR3 DNA follows: TGTGCCAGCGGGGGACGGAACACAGATACGCAGTATTTT. Its protein is CASGGRNTDTQYF.

The gene calls are TRBV12-5 and TRBJ2-5, with 8 bases lining up with TRBD1. V trimming: 6 bases; J trimming: 1 base; junction bases outside the gene matches: 7. CDR1 is LGHNT, CDR2 FRNRAP, per germline. The CDR3 totals 15 residues. CDR3 nucleotides: TGTGCTAGTGGAAAAGGACAGGGCGTCCAAGAGACCCAGTACTTC. This sequence encodes CASGKGQGVQETQYF.

This clone came up once. The rearrangement links TRBV7-3 to TRBJ2-1, with TRBD2 matching 9 bases. The J segment lost 0 bases and the V segment lost 5 bases, leaving 8 bases of the junction unmatched. CDR1 and CDR2 (germline): SGHTA, FQGTGA. The length of the CDR3 is 17 residues. The CDR3 DNA sequence: TGTGCCAGCAGCCAATGGACTAGCGAGTACTCCTACAATGAGCAGTTCTTC. Translating gives CASSQWTSEYSYNEQFF.

This chain uses TRBV5-8 with TRBJ1-2; no definite D call. Trimming cost V 0 bases and J 7 bases, with 10 bases left between them. The length of the CDR3 is 13 residues. Germline V CDR1 and CDR2: SGHTS, YDEGEE. The CDR3 spells CASSLVREGGYTF. CDR3 DNA: TGTGCCAGCAGCTTGGTTCGGGAAGGTGGCTACACCTTC.

This rearrangement joins TRBV7-3 to TRBJ1-6; D is possibly TRBD1 (5 bases). The V gene lost 5 bases and the J gene lost 6 bases, with 11 bases spanning the gap. The CDR3 is 14 residues long. CDR1 and CDR2 (germline): SGHTA, FQGTGA. CDR3: CASSPGTANSPLHF. The CDR3 DNA reads TGTGCCAGCAGCCCTGGGACGGCTAATTCACCCCTCCACTTT.

The CDR3 sequence: CASSLKAGVPYEQYF. The CDR3 DNA follows: TGTGCCAGCAGCTTAAAGGCGGGCGTCCCCTACGAGCAGTACTTC. This chain connects TRBV7-8 to TRBJ2-7; perhaps TRBD2 as D (5 bases). V shed 2 bases and J shed 2 bases, with 13 bases lying between them. Germline V CDR1 and CDR2: SGHVS, FQNEAQ. There are 15 residues in the CDR3. The variable domain in full, completed from reference TRBV7-8 and TRBJ2-7, reads GAGVSQSPRYKVAKRGQDVALRCDPISGHVSLFWYQQALGQGPEFLTYFQNEAQLDKSGLPSDRFFAERPEGSVSTLKIQRTQQEDSAVYLCASSLKAGVPYEQYFGPGTRLTVT.

The V call is TRBV30, the J call TRBJ2-7, with D tentatively TRBD1 (6 bases). Trimming took off 3 bases at V and 3 bases at J, with 9 bases between the two ends. Germline V gene data show CDR1 as GTSNPN and CDR2 as SVGIG (reference sequence). The CDR3 sequence is 12 residues long. CDR3 nucleotide sequence: TGTGCCTGGAGCGGGACAAGCTACGAGCAGTACTTC. Its protein is CAWSGTSYEQYF.

CDR3 loop: CASSYLDHSNQPQHF. As DNA, the CDR3 is TGTGCCAGCAGTTACCTGGACCATAGCAATCAGCCCCAGCATTTT. The chain recombines TRBV6-6 with TRBJ1-5; D remains unclear. The CDR3 has 15 residues. V was clipped by 2 bases and J by 0 bases, with 8 bases between them. The germline gives CDR1 MNHNY, CDR2 SVGAGI (reference sequence).

V usage is TRBV30 and J usage is TRBJ2-7; the D gene is possibly TRBD1 (6 bases). The germline V gene encodes CDR1 GTSNPN and CDR2 SVGIG (reference sequence). This CDR3 is built from 11 residues. The germline V and J ends were trimmed by 4 bases and 6 bases, with 10 bases remaining between them. The CDR3 sequence: CAWTRGGEQYF. Here the CDR3 DNA reads TGTGCCTGGACCAGGGGTGGCGAGCAGTACTTC.

V gene TRBV27 combines with J gene TRBJ1-6; D perhaps matches TRBD1 (6 bases). Germline V gene lookup returns CDR1 MNHEY and CDR2 SMNVEV (reference sequence). The CDR3 contains 14 residues. V was shortened by 5 bases and J by 13 bases, with 18 bases between the two germline ends. CDR3 sequence (DNA): TGTGCCAGCAGTAAGGACAGATCGCCGGTGCCCCTCCACTTT. It yields the protein CASSKDRSPVPLHF.

This chain joins TRBV6-6 and TRBJ1-1; D is undetermined. The CDR3 loop spans 13 amino acids. V shed 0 bases and J shed 10 bases, with 12 bases lying between them. Germline V gene sequence: CDR1 MNHNY, CDR2 SVGAGI (reference sequence). DNA for the CDR3: TGTGCCAGCAGTTACTCGGACCCCTTTCTAGCTTTCTTT. Translation gives CASSYSDPFLAFF.

The V gene is TRBV28, the J gene TRBJ2-5, with 9 bases that match TRBD2. The CDR3 consists of 15 residues. CDR1 is MDHEN, CDR2 SYDVKM, per germline. Trimming removed 2 bases from V and 1 base from J; junction bases left unmatched: 2. CDR3 DNA: TGTGCCAGCAGTTTAGCGGGAGGGTTCCAAGAGACCCAGTACTTC. Its protein product is CASSLAGGFQETQYF.

The chain carries TRBV19 and TRBJ2-7; unclear D gene. Germline-derived CDR1 and CDR2 are LNHDA and SQIVND (reference sequence). V lost 0 bases, J lost 2 bases, and 5 bases lay in between. The CDR3 contains 13 residues. CDR3 protein: CASSIDVTYEQYF. In nucleotides, the CDR3 is TGTGCCAGTAGTATAGATGTAACCTACGAGCAGTACTTC.

This chain links TRBV9 with TRBJ2-1; possible D gene TRBD1, 5 bases. Trimming stripped 0 bases from V and 3 bases from J, with 7 bases between. The CDR3 is 14 amino acids. Germline-derived CDR1 and CDR2 are SGDLS and YYNGEE. The CDR3 bases are TGTGCCAGCAGCGTAGCAGACAGCTACAATGAGCAGTTCTTC. It encodes CASSVADSYNEQFF. Using reference TRBV9 and TRBJ2-1 for the parts outside the CDR3, the full variable domain is DSGVTQTPKHLITATGQRVTLRCSPRSGDLSVYWYQQSLDQGLQFLIQYYNGEERAKGNILERFSAQQFPDLHSELNLSSLELGDSALYFCASSVADSYNEQFFGPGTRLTVL.

The chain couples TRBV28 to TRBJ1-2; 8 nucleotides match TRBD1. After removal of 5 bases from V and 3 bases from J, the junction contained 5 bases not matched to a gene. The CDR3 contains 14 residues. Looked up from germline, CDR1 is MDHEN and CDR2 is SYDVKM. The CDR3 DNA reads TGTGCCAGCAGTCGGGACAGGACAGACTATGGCTACACCTTC. The encoded protein is CASSRDRTDYGYTF.

To note about this clone: A read error may produce the germline difference seen at one junction end. The chain has TRBV5-3 and TRBJ2-7; tentative D call: TRBD2 (6 bases). TRBV5-3 is placed among ORFs of uncertain function. The length of the CDR3 is 15 residues. CDR3 loop: CASSLWGDLTYEQYF. In DNA, the CDR3 is TGTGCCAGCAGCTTGTGGGGGGACTTGACCTACGAGCAGTACTTC.

The CDR3 reads CASSIESGGEQYF. The CDR3 nucleotides read TGTGCCAGTAGTATAGAGTCAGGGGGCGAGCAGTACTTC. V usage is TRBV19 and J usage is TRBJ2-7; TRBD1 aligns across 7 bases. This CDR3 is 13 amino acids long. Germline V gene sequence: CDR1 LNHDA, CDR2 SQIVND (reference sequence). Trimming removed 0 bases from V and 6 bases from J; junction bases left unmatched: 2.